This T cell receptor (beta chain) was identified in a study of T cells after yellow fever vaccination (dated by TCRdb to between 2018 and 2021). Background for the entire study: The SMART-Seq v4 Ultra Low Input RNA kit was used to prepare libraries from fractions with low cell numbers. The cohort comprised two healthy male donors, one aged 18 to 30 and one aged 30 to 39 years. To follow T-cell clones before and after both primary and booster YFV17D yellow fever vaccination, bulk TCR alpha and beta repertoires underwent longitudinal sequencing. Bulk PBMC replicates and cell subsets were isolated from blood drawn at multiple timepoints before and after both primary and secondary immunization.

Interpreted using the paper, the treatment or condition label stands for: live attenuated yellow fever vaccine strain. At each blood-draw timepoint, two biological replicates of bulk PBMCs were collected. A standard Ficoll-Paque protocol was used to isolate PBMCs from peripheral blood. TriZol was used to extract RNA from bulk PBMCs, CD4 and CD8 fractions, and dextramer-positive and dextramer-negative fractions. TCR cDNA was made using 5'RACE template switching, a step that added a universal primer site and unique molecular identifiers. cDNA synthesis was primed from both the TCR alpha and TCR beta constant segments. Two PCR steps were used to amplify libraries, with sample barcodes and sequencing adapters being added in the second step. Libraries were sequenced on Illumina HiSeq 2500 (2x100 bp) or NovaSeq (2x150 bp). Per the source publication's procedure: Demultiplexing of reads and collapsing into UMI consensus sequences were performed with MIGEC, and V(D)J alignment was carried out with MiXCR. Vaccine-responding clonotypes were identified with edgeR using replicate PBMC samples, with FDR below 0.01 and a log2 fold change above 5 up to day 15 being required. Bulk clonotypes were assigned CD4 or CD8 identity according to which sequenced CD4 or CD8 repertoire held them at higher abundance. Starting from the raw public reads, TCRdb applied fastp trimming at Q25, assembled clones with MiXCR and retained in-frame beta chains. Merged by CDR3 protein, the rows form single entries marked with the most common genes and DNA. TCRdb, rather than the study authors, made the V and J calls. For this sample the table gives 500,000 to 650,000 distinct CDR3 sequences, of which about a sixth were detected only once. The top ten clones comprise 15% to 20% of the sample.

The study at large found these results: The secondary T-cell response was found to be weaker but faster than the primary response, with a peak reached on day 5 rather than on day 15. Most clones expanded after primary vaccination (approximately 95% of CD4 and about 85% of CD8) were re-detected after the booster, suggesting that broad memory maintenance occurred. A small fraction of clonotypes showed up in both the CD4 and CD8 compartments, probably as a result of convergent recombination. Because abundant contaminating clonotypes from the bulk population could be contained in FACS-sorted repertoires, computational filtering was required. Because the study included only a couple of donors, the extent to which the findings can be generalized is limited.

Trimming at the junction amounts to 3 bases on V and 2 bases on J, and the germline ends lie 7 bases apart. The germline V gene gives CDR1 as SGHTA and CDR2 as FQGNSA. The CDR3 runs 13 residues from the cysteine to the phenylalanine. The sequence is cut down to CDR3 DNA, 39 bases in frame from base 1. For this clonotype: Its antigen is still unknown. Qualities for individual bases were not recorded, and no much larger clone is one base off.

This clonotype was obtained from a man aged 18 to 30 who received the YFV17D yellow fever vaccine. The source material was PBMCs, sampled 5 to 6 days after the first yellow fever vaccination. The chain is assembled from TRBV7-2 and TRBJ2-5; the best D guess is TRBD1, with 6 bases matching. The CDR3 protein: CASSFDRQETQYF. The sequenced DNA is TGTGCCAGCAGCTTCGACAGGCAAGAGACCCAGTACTTC.